This entry is about one T cell receptor beta chain. Sequencing used immunoSEQ multiplex PCR; TCRdb keeps in-frame clones, though not all of them. The sample comprises 150,000 to 170,000 clones, 90% to 95% of which are singletons, and 4.5% to 6% rests with the top ten. The sample originates from a study of control samples from healthy donors and cancer patients. The germline CDR1 and CDR2 sequences are GTSNPN and SVGIG (reference sequence). The CDR3 has 13 amino acids. The sequenced material came from blood. V is TRBV30 and J is TRBJ1-1, with D maybe TRBD1 (6 bases). This TCR was recovered from a man aged 35 to 55 in good health. CDR3 sequence reads: CAWGGGAISEAFF. CDR3 nucleotide sequence: TGTGCTTGGGGTGGGGGCGCCATATCTGAAGCTTTCTTT.